This T cell receptor (beta chain) is from a study of CD8 T cells in Susac syndrome (dated by TCRdb to the late 2010s). In terms of the full investigation: Of the Susac syndrome patients who were sequenced, roughly 8 were in clinical remission while six had clinically active disease. At blood withdrawal, Susac syndrome patients were either therapy-naive, taking corticosteroids (in some cases with IVIg as well), or taking IVIg alone. Repertoire sequencing was used to test whether CD8+ T cell activation and differentiation in Susac syndrome was antigen driven.

General findings and caveats noted by the study authors: In patients with Susac syndrome, the CD4+ T cell repertoire showed no detectable clonal expansion. The number of individuals in the TCR sequencing and HLA analysis was recognized as being relatively small.

RNA was extracted with the RNeasy kit and roughly 0.5 to 1 ug was reverse transcribed using random hexamers. The immunoSEQ multiplex PCR assay, covering 54 Vbeta and 13 Jbeta segments, was used to amplify TCR beta CDR3 regions. PCR amplification bias was corrected by using a synthetic template baseline for primer optimization and computational correction. On the authors' methods: Reads were annotated to V, D and J genes per IMGT and analyzed with immunoSEQ Analyzer, keeping only productive sequences. Clonality was calculated as one minus the Shannon entropy normalized by log2 of the number of productive unique sequences. For each patient and control, public and private clones were evaluated within the 100 most prevalent clones. Susac-specific clones were defined as absent from healthy and MS cohorts, 850 to 1,300 published viral clones and other ImmuneACCESS disease sequences. TCRdb ran its own pipeline on the public reads, namely fastp trimming at Q25 and MiXCR clone calling, and kept in-frame beta chains. Every entry covers one CDR3 protein and lists the most common genes and DNA from its rows. These V and J calls derive from TCRdb rather than the authors' analysis. The sample profile shows 150,000 to 190,000 distinct CDR3 sequences; around 95% of them were found once. Of the sample, around 0.15% falls within the top ten clones.

Peripheral blood CD8+ and CD4+ T cells from healthy donors, Susac syndrome patients and multiple sclerosis patients were profiled using high-throughput TCR beta sequencing. The Susac syndrome patients fulfilled recently defined diagnostic criteria for definite or probable disease. Bulk CD8+ and CD4+ T cells were purified by magnetic negative isolation, while CD8+ TEMRA cells were enriched using FACS. Blood was drawn into EDTA tubes, processed within 24 hours, and PBMCs were isolated by density gradient centrifugation. PBMCs intended for TCR sequencing were cryopreserved in liquid nitrogen and were subsequently thawed in a 37 degrees C water bath. A purity of at least 90% was achieved for sorted or isolated CD4+, CD8+ and CD8+ TEMRA cells. Worth noting for this clonotype: It has no known antigen specificity. Base-call qualities are not available, and no considerably larger clone is one nucleotide away.

Via the germline V gene (reference sequence), CDR1 is LGHDT and CDR2 YNNKEL. CDR3 length: 12 amino acids, cysteine to phenylalanine. Kept here is only the CDR3 DNA, which spans 36 bases and is read in frame from base 1. The trim is 1 base for V and 16 bases for J, with a gap of 11 bases between the germline ends. The sequenced sample was CD4+ T cells from PBMCs. The clonotype originates from a human donor with Susac syndrome. The chain is made from TRBV3-1 and TRBJ1-6; confidence is insufficient to name the D gene. The CDR3 reads CASSQGISTLHF. The nucleotide sequence reads as follows: TGTGCCAGCAGCCAAGGAATTTCGACTCTCCACTTT.